These 12 T cell receptor beta chains were sequenced from one sample in a study of blood T cell repertoires in COVID-19. The assay was immunoSEQ multiplex PCR, and TCRdb's table has in-frame clones only and misses some. Seen here are about 24,000 clones, about 91% observed once, and the top ten hold over 30%. Sequenced material: peripheral blood. All receptors come from a man in his 70s with active COVID-19.

The chain uses TRBV5-1 and TRBJ2-3, with a tentative D call TRBD1 (6 bases). The ends were cut back, 0 bases at V and 6 bases at J, with 11 bases in the middle. CDR3 length: 14 amino acids. CDR1 and CDR2 (germline): SGHRS, YFSETQ. CDR3 sequence reads: CASSLGGTYDTQYF. The CDR3 DNA follows: TGCGCCAGCAGCTTGGGGGGGACATATGATACGCAGTATTTT.

V is TRBV5-1 and J is TRBJ1-3; D might be TRBD1 (6 bases). Germline assignment: CDR1 SGHRS and CDR2 YFSETQ. Deletions cut 4 bases from V and 4 bases from J, with 12 bases between. CDR3 length: 14 amino acids. The CDR3 sequence: CASSTGTRGNTIYF. CDR3 DNA sequence: TGCGCCAGCAGCACAGGGACGCGAGGAAACACCATATATTTT.

This chain uses TRBV4-1 with TRBJ1-2; 10 nucleotides agree with TRBD1. The CDR3 consists of 15 residues. Germline loops: CDR1 MGHRA, CDR2 YSYEKL. Germline trimming cut 1 base from V and 4 bases from J; bases unmatched to any gene: 3. CDR3 region: CASSQVTGGGYGYTF. The CDR3 DNA is TGCGCCAGCAGCCAAGTGACAGGGGGCGGCTATGGCTACACCTTC.

The rearrangement links TRBV27 to TRBJ2-2; TRBD1 matches 7 bases. This CDR3 comprises 15 residues. The V gene's germline CDR1 is MNHEY and CDR2 SMNVEV (reference sequence). Trimming cost V 2 bases and J 6 bases; bases outside gene matches: 6. For the CDR3, the DNA is TGTGCCAGCAGTTTAAGGGGGCAGTTCGCCGGGGAGCTGTTTTTT. Protein sequence: CASSLRGQFAGELFF.

This chain uses TRBV6-5 with TRBJ2-7; 9 nucleotides line up with TRBD1. Germline loops: CDR1 MNHEY, CDR2 SVGAGI. The CDR3 loop spans 14 amino acids. With 6 bases clipped from V and 5 bases from J, the junction kept 8 bases outside the gene matches. CDR3 residues: CASSSDRGENEQYF. The DNA for the CDR3 is TGTGCCAGCAGCTCTGACAGGGGGGAGAACGAGCAGTACTTC.

The chain links TRBV27 to TRBJ1-4; weak D call: TRBD1 (6 bases). V lost 5 bases and J lost 7, with 14 bases in between. From germline, CDR1 is MNHEY and CDR2 SMNVEV (reference sequence). This CDR3 contains 14 residues. The CDR3 nucleotides are TGTGCCAGCAGTGGGGGCCTTGCTAGTGAAAAACTGTTTTTT. Encoded protein: CASSGGLASEKLFF.

V and J are TRBV7-3 and TRBJ2-7; 7 bases are a match to TRBD1. The germline CDR1 and CDR2 sequences are SGHTA and FQGTGA. Trimming at V came to 5 bases and at J to 7 bases, leaving 8 bases not matched to a gene. This CDR3 is 13 amino acids long. The CDR3 DNA reads TGTGCCAGCAGCCTAAGGACAGGAGGAGAGCAGTACTTC. This translates into CASSLRTGGEQYF.

The J gene is TRBJ1-5, the V gene TRBV5-1, with D possibly being TRBD1 (5 bases). Trimming stripped 2 bases from V and 7 bases from J, with 10 bases between. CDR1 and CDR2 (germline): SGHRS, YFSETQ. CDR3 size: 13 residues. In nucleotides, the CDR3 is TGCGCCAGCAGCTTCGGGGGAGGCCAGCCCCAGCATTTT. Its protein product is CASSFGGGQPQHF.

The V call is TRBV14, the J call TRBJ2-7; D is undetermined. The germline V gene encodes CDR1 SGHDN and CDR2 FVKESK. Deletions cut 5 bases from V and 3 bases from J, with 20 bases between. CDR3 size: 16 residues. CDR3 bases: TGTGCCAGCAGCTCGACCGGAGTACACCTTTTCTACGAGCAGTACTTC. Its protein is CASSSTGVHLFYEQYF.

V usage is TRBV7-2 and J usage is TRBJ2-5, with D possibly TRBD1 on 5 matching bases. Trimming took 2 bases from V and 7 from J, leaving 17 bases between them. In germline, CDR1 is SGHTA, CDR2 FQGNSA. The CDR3 sequence is 15 residues long. CDR3 sequence: CASSLRQATGGTQYF. Here the CDR3 DNA reads TGTGCCAGCAGCTTAAGACAAGCCACAGGCGGGACCCAGTACTTC.

This clone was seen a handful of times. The chain uses TRBV6-6 and TRBJ1-5; D might be TRBD1 (6 bases). Looked up from germline, CDR1 is MNHNY and CDR2 is SVGAGI (reference sequence). Trimming left V 2 bases short and J 9 bases short, with 11 bases between. The CDR3 spans 13 residues. The DNA for the CDR3 is TGTGCCAGCAGTTACGGGCAGGGGCCGCCCCAGCATTTT. It codes for CASSYGQGPPQHF.

This clone occurred a few times. J is TRBJ2-3 and V is TRBV5-1; 10 positions agree with TRBD2. V trimming: 2 bases; J trimming: 6 bases; junction bases outside the gene matches: 3. The CDR3 has 14 residues. CDR1 and CDR2 from the germline V gene are SGHRS and YFSETQ. The CDR3 nucleotides are TGCGCCAGCAGCTTCGCTAGCGGGAGTGATACGCAGTATTTT. Residues: CASSFASGSDTQYF.